The rows below give T cell receptor beta chains drawn from one sample of a study of blood T cells in healthy people across ages. TCRdb re-analysed the 5' RACE reads in MiXCR, keeping a single row per CDR3 protein. The sample lists 980,000 or so distinct CDR3 sequences, around 46% occurring once. Sequenced: blood. Receptors were obtained from a man aged 25-40 years in good health. Both conserved end residues are part of each CDR3. Each record gives: clone size, V gene, J gene, CDR3 protein. Not every row has a clone size; where given, it reads once, few, many or a size class.

NA	TRBV20-1	TRBJ2-5	CSARAGLVEETQYF
NA	TRBV13	TRBJ1-2	CASSFYRLTTNYGYTF
NA	TRBV6-1	TRBJ2-3	CASSEVGFMGTDTQYF
few	TRBV4-2	TRBJ1-2	CASSQEGPRIYGYTF
NA	TRBV25-1	TRBJ1-5	CASSNTGGVNQPQHF
NA	TRBV20-1	TRBJ1-6	CSAQPDRDNSPLHF
NA	TRBV2	TRBJ2-3	CARRIAPSTDTQYF
NA	TRBV3-1	TRBJ2-1	CASSQGDIEQFF
NA	TRBV28	TRBJ1-2	CASSAPTGGHYGYTF
NA	TRBV5-5	TRBJ1-5	CASSLFVRGRNQPQHF
NA	TRBV30	TRBJ2-1	CAWSLLSSYNEQFF
few	TRBV6-1	TRBJ2-3	CASSEVGGALDTQYF
NA	TRBV11-2	TRBJ1-2	CASSLGVPDRVHGYTF
few	TRBV6-5	TRBJ2-7	CASSYSMWGTSYEQYF